The entry below describes one TCR beta chain. What it recognizes is unknown. Among CD8+ T cells, naive ones were CD45RO-CCR7+CD27+CD95-. 5' RACE with UMI labels generated the TRB cDNA libraries. Reprocessing the 5' RACE reads, TCRdb reports a single entry for every CDR3 protein and omits DNA. The sample has about 86,000 distinct CDR3 sequences. Looked up from germline, CDR1 is SEHNR and CDR2 is FQNEAQ (reference sequence). This CDR3 is built from 16 residues. This sample is part of a study of CXCR3-negative and CXCR3-positive naive CD8 T cells. Study context: Per library, roughly 1.5 +/- 0.3 million reads; some 140 million TRB reads overall.

Study-wide findings and caveats: Comparison of naive cells showed more hydrophobic TRB CDR3s in CXCR3-positive than in CXCR3-negative naive cells.

The rearrangement uses TRBV7-9 and TRBJ1-6. The sequenced sample was naive CXCR3+ CD8+ T cells from blood. As for subset: CD45RO-CCR7+CD27+CD95- naive CD8+ T cells expressing CXCR3 (TNR3+). The source of this sequence is a human donor in good health. Some clones in this sample may be carry-over from other donors' samples. The CDR3 loop is CASSLLGSSYNSPLHF.